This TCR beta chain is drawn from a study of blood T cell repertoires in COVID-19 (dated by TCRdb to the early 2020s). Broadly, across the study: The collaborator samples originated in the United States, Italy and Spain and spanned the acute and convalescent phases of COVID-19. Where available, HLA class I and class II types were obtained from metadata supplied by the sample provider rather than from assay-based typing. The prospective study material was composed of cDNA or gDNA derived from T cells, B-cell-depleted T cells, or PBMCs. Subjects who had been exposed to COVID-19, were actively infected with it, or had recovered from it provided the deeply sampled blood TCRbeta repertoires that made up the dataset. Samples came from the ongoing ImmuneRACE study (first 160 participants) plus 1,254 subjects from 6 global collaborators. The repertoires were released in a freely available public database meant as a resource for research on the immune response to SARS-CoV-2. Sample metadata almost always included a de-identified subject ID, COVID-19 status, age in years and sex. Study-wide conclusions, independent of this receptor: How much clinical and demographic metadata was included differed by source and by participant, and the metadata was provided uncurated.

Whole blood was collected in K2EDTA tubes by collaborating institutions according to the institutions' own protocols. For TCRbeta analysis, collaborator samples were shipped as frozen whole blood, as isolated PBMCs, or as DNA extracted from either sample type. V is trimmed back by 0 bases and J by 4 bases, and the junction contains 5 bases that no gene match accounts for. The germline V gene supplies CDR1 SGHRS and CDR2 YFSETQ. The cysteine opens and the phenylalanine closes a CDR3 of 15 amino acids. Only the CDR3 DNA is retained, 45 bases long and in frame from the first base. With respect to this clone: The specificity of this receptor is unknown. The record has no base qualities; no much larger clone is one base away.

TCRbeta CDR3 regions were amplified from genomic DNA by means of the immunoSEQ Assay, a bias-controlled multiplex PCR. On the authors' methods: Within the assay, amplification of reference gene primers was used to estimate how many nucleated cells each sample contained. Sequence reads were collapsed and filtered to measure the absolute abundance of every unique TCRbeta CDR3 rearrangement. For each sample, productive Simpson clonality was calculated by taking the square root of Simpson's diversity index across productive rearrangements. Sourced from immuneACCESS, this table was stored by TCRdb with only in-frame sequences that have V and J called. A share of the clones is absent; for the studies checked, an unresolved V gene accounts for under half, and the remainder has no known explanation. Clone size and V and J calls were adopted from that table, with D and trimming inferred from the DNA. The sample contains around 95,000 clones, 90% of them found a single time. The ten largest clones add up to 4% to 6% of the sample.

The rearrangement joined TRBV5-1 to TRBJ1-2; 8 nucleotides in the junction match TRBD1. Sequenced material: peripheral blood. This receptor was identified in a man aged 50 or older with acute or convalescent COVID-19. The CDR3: CASSLVAGGGYGYTF. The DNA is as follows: TGCGCCAGCAGCTTGGTGGCAGGGGGCGGCTATGGCTACACCTTC.